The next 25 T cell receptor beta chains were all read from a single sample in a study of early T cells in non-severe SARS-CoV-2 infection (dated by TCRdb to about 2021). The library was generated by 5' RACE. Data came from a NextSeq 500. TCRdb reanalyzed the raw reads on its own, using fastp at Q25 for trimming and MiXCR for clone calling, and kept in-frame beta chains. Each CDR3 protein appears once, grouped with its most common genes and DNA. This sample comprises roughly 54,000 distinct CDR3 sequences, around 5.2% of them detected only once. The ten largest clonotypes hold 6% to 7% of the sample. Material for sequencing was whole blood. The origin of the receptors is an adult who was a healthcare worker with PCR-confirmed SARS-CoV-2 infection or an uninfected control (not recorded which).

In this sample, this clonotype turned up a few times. CDR3: CASSYSQGVYTDTQYF. In nucleotides, the CDR3 is TGTGCCAGCAGTTACTCTCAGGGCGTTTACACAGATACGCAGTATTTT. This chain joins TRBV6-5 and TRBJ2-3; weak D call: TRBD1 (5 bases). From germline, CDR1 is MNHEY and CDR2 SVGAGI. The V end was cut by 0 bases, the J end by 2 bases, with 12 bases between. The CDR3 is 16 amino acids.

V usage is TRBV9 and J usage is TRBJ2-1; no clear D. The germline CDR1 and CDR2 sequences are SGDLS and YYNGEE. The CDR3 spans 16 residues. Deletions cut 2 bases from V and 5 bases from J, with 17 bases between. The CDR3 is CASSVNPGSRNNEQFF. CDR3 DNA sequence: TGTGCCAGCAGCGTCAACCCCGGGTCCCGCAACAATGAGCAGTTCTTC.

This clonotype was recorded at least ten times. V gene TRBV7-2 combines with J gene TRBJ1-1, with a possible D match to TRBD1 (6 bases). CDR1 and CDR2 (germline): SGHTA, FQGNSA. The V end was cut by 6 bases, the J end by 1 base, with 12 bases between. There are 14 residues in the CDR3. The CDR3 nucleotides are TGTGCCAGCAGTTTAACAGGGCAGAACACTGAAGCTTTCTTT. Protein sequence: CASSLTGQNTEAFF.

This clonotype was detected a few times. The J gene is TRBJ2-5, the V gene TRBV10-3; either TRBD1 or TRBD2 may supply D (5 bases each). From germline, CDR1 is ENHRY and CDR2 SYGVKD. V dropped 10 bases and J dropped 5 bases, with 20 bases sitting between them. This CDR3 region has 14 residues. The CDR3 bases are TGTGCCACTGCAGACCGGGGCGTCGGGGAGACCCAGTACTTC. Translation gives CATADRGVGETQYF.

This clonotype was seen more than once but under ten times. The CDR3 reads CSASEGMTGNQPQHF. In nucleotides, the CDR3 is TGCAGTGCTAGCGAGGGGATGACGGGCAATCAGCCCCAGCATTTT. This chain connects TRBV20-1 to TRBJ1-5, with a weak D call TRBD1 (5 bases). This CDR3 has 15 amino acids. Per the germline V gene, CDR1 is DFQATT and CDR2 is SNEGSKA (reference sequence). Deletions cut 3 bases from V and 2 bases from J, with 14 bases between.

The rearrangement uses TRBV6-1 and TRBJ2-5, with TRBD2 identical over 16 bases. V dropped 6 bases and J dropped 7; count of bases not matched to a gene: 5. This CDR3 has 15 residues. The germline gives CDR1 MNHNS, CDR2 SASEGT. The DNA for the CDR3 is TGTGCCAGCAGGGGGACTAGCGGGAGGGGTCGGACCCAGTACTTC. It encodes CASRGTSGRGRTQYF.

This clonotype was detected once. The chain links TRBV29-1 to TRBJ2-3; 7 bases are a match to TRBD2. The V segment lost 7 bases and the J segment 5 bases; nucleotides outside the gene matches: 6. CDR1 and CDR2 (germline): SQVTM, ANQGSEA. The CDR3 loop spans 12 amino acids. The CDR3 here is CSGQRGGDTQYF. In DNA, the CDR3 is TGCAGCGGGCAGCGGGGTGGAGATACGCAGTATTTT.

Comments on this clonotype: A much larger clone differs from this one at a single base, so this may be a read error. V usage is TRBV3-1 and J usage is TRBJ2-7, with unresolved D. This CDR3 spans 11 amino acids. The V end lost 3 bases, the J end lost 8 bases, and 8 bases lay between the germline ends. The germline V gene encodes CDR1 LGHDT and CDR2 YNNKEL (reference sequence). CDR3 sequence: CASSHLNQQYF. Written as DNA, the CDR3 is TGTGCCAGCAGCCATCTGAACCAGCAGTACTTC.

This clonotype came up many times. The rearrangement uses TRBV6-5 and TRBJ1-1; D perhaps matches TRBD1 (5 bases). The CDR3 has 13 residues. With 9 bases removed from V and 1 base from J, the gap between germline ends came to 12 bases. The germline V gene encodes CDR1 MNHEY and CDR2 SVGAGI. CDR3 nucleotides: TGTGCCAGTACCCGGGGCCAGAACACTGAAGCTTTCTTT. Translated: CASTRGQNTEAFF.

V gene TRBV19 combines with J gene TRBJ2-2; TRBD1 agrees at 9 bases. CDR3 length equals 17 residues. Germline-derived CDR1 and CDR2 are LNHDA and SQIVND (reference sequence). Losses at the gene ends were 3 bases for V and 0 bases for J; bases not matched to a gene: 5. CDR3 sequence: CASSISRQGANTGELFF. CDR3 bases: TGTGCCAGTAGTATTTCGCGACAGGGGGCGAACACCGGGGAGCTGTTTTTT. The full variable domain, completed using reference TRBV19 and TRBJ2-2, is DGGITQSPKYLFRKEGQNVTLSCEQNLNHDAMYWYRQDPGQGLRLIYYSQIVNDFQKGDIAEGYSVSREKKESFPLTVTSAQKNPTAFYLCASSISRQGANTGELFFGEGSRLTVL.

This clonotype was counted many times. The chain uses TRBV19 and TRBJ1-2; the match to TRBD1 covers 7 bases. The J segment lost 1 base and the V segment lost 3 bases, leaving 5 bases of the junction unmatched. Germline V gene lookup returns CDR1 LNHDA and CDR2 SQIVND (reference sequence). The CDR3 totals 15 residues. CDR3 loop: CASSMGDRLNYGYTF. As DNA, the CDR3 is TGTGCCAGTAGTATGGGGGACAGACTTAACTATGGCTACACCTTC. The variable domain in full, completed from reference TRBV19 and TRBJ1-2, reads DGGITQSPKYLFRKEGQNVTLSCEQNLNHDAMYWYRQDPGQGLRLIYYSQIVNDFQKGDIAEGYSVSREKKESFPLTVTSAQKNPTAFYLCASSMGDRLNYGYTFGSGTRLTVV.

CDR3 sequence: CASSEFAEKLFF. The DNA of the CDR3 is TGTGCCAGCAGTGAATTTGCCGAAAAACTGTTTTTT. The chain combines TRBV6-1 with TRBJ1-4; D remains unclear. Trimming pared 2 bases from V and 8 bases from J, leaving 6 bases between. CDR1 and CDR2 (germline): MNHNS, SASEGT. CDR3 length: 12 residues.

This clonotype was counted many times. This CDR3 is CASSLDGLSYGYTF. The CDR3, as DNA: TGCGCCAGCAGCTTGGATGGTCTTTCCTATGGCTACACCTTC. The gene calls are TRBV5-1 and TRBJ1-2, with D unresolved. V lost 0 bases to trimming and J lost 4 bases, with 10 bases between them. This CDR3 has 14 residues. Germline V gene sequence: CDR1 SGHRS, CDR2 YFSETQ.

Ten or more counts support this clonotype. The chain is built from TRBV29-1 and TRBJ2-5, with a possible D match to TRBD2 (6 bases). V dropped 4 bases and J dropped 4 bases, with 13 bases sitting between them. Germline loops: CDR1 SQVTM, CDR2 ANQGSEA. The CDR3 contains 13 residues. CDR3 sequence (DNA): TGCAGCGTTGCTGGAGGAGGGACAGAGACCCAGTACTTC. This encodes CSVAGGGTETQYF.

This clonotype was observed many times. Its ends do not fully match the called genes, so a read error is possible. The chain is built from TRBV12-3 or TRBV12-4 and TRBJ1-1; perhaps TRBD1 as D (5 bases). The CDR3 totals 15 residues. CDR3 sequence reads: CASRLLGDPNTEAFF. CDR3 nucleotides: TGTGCAAGCAGACTGTTGGGGGACCCTAACACTGAAGCTTTCTTT.

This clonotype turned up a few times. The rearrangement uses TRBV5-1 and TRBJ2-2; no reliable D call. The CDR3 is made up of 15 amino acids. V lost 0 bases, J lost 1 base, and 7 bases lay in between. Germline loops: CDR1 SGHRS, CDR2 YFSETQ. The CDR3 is CASSLVPGNTGELFF. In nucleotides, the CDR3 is TGCGCCAGCAGCTTGGTTCCTGGGAACACCGGGGAGCTGTTTTTT.

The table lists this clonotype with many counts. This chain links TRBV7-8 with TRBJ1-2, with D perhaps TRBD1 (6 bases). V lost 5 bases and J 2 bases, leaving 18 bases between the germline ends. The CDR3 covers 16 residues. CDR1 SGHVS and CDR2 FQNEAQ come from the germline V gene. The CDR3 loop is CASSPAGTTKNYGYTF. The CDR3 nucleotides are TGTGCCAGCAGCCCGGCCGGGACAACCAAGAACTATGGCTACACCTTC.

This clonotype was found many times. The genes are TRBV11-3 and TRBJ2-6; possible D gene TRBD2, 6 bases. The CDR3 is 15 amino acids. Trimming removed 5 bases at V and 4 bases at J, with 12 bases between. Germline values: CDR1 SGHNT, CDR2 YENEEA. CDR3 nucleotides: TGTGCCAGCAGCGCGGGATCTCCCGGGGCCAACGTCCTGACTTTC. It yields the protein CASSAGSPGANVLTF.

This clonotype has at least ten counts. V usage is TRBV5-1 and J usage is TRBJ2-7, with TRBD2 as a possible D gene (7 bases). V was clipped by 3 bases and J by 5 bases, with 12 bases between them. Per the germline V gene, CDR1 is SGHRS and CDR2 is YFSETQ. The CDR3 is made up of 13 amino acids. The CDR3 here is CASSWGLADEQYF. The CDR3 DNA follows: TGCGCCAGCAGCTGGGGGCTAGCGGACGAGCAGTACTTC.

CDR3 region: CSATPGLPGDTQYF. CDR3 nucleotides: TGCAGCGCAACTCCGGGACTCCCGGGAGATACGCAGTATTTT. The chain employs TRBV29-1 and TRBJ2-3; D may be TRBD2 (6 bases). CDR3 size: 14 residues. The germline CDR1 and CDR2 sequences are SQVTM and ANQGSEA. V lost 7 bases to trimming and J lost 5 bases, with 19 bases between them.

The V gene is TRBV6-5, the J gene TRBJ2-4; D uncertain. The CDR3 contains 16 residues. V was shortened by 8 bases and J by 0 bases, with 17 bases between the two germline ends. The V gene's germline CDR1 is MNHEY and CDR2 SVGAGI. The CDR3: CASFVPGGVAKNIQYF. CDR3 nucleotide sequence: TGTGCCAGCTTCGTACCCGGCGGAGTAGCCAAAAACATTCAGTACTTC.

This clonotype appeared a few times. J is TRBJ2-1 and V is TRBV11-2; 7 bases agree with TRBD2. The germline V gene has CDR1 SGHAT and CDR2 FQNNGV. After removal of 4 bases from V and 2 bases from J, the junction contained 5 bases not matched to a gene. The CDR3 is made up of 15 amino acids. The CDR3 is CASSSASGTYNEQFF. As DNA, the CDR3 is TGTGCCAGCAGCTCGGCTAGCGGAACCTACAATGAGCAGTTCTTC.

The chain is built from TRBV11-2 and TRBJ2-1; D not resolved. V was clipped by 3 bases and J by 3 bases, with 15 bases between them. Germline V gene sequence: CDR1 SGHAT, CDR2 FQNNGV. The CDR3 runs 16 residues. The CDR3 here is CASSLLRTTGYNEQFF. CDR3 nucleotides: TGTGCCAGCAGCTTGCTACGGACGACTGGCTACAATGAGCAGTTCTTC.

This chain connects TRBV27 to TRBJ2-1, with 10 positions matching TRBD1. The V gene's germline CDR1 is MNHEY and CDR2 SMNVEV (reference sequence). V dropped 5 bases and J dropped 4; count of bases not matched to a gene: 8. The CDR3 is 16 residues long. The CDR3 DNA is TGTGCCAGCAGTCTTCTGACAGGGGGCGATTACAATGAGCAGTTCTTC. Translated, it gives CASSLLTGGDYNEQFF.

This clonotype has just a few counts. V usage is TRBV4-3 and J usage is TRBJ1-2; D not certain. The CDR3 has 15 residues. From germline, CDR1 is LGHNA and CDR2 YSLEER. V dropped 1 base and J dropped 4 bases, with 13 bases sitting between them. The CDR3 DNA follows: TGCGCCAGCAGCCAAGCCAGGCTTCCGACCTATGGCTACACCTTC. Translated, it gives CASSQARLPTYGYTF.